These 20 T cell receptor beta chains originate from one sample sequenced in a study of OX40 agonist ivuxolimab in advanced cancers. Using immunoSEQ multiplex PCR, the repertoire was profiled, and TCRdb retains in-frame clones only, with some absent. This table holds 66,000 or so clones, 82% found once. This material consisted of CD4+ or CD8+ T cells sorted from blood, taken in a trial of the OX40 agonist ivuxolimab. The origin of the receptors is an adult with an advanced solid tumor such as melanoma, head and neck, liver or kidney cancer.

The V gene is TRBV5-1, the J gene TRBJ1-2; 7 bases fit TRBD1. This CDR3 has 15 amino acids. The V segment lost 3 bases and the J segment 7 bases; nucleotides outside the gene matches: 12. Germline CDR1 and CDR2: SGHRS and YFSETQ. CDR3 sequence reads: CASSSGGRTASGYTF. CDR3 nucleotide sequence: TGCGCCAGCAGCTCAGGGGGAAGGACAGCGAGTGGCTACACCTTC. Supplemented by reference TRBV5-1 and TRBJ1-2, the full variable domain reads KAGVTQTPRYLIKTRGQQVTLSCSPISGHRSVSWYQQTPGQGLQFLFEYFSETQRNKGNFPGRFSGRQFSNSRSEMNVSTLELGDSALYLCASSSGGRTASGYTFGSGTRLTVV.

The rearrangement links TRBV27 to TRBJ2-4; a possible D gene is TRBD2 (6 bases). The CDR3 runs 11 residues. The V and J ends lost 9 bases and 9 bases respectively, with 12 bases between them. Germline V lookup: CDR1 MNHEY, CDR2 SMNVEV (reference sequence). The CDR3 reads CASLQEGIQYF. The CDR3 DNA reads TGTGCCAGTTTACAGGAGGGCATTCAGTACTTC.

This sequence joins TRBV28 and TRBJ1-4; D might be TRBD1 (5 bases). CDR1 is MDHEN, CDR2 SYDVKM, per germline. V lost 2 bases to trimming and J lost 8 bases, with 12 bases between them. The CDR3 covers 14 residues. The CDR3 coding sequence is TGTGCCAGCAGTTTAGGTCAGGGTCAAGAAAAACTGTTTTTT. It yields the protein CASSLGQGQEKLFF.

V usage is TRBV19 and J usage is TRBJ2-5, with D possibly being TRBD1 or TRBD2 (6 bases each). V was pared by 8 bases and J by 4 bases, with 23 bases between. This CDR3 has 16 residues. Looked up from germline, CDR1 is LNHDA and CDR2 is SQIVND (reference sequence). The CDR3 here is CASSAYGGPWGETQYF. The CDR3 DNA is TGTGCCAGTTCTGCCTACGGGGGCCCTTGGGGAGAGACCCAGTACTTC.

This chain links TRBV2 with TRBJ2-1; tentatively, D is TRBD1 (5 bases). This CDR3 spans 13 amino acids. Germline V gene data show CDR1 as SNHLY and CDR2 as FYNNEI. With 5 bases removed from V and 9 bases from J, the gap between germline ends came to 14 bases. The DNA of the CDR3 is TGTGCCAGCAGTATCCTATCTAGGGGTGAGCAGTTCTTC. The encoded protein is CASSILSRGEQFF.

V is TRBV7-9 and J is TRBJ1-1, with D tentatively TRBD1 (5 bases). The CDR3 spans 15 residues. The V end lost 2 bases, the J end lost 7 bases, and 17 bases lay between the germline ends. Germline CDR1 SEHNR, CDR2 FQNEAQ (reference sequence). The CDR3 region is CASSLPPRETVEAFF. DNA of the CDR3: TGTGCCAGCAGCTTACCGCCCAGGGAGACTGTTGAAGCTTTCTTT.

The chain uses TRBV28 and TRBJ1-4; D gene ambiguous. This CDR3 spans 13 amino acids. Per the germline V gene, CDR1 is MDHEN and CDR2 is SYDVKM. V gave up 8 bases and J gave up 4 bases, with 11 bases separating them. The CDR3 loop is CASGPHGNEKLFF. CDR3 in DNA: TGTGCCAGCGGGCCCCACGGTAATGAAAAACTGTTTTTT.

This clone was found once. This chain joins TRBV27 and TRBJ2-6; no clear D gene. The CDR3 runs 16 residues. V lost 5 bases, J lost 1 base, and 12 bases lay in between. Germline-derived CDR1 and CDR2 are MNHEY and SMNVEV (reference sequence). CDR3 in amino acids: CASSLPLSSGANVLTF. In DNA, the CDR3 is TGTGCCAGCAGTCTACCGTTGAGTTCTGGGGCCAACGTCCTGACTTTC.

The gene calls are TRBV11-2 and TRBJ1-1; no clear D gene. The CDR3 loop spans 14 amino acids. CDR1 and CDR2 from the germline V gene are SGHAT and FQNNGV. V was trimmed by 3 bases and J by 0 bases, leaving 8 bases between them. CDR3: CASSFERLNTEAFF. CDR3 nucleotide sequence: TGTGCCAGCAGCTTTGAGAGGTTGAACACTGAAGCTTTCTTT. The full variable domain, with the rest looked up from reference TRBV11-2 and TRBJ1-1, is EAGVAQSPRYKIIEKRQSVAFWCNPISGHATLYWYQQILGQGPKLLIQFQNNGVVDDSQLPKDRFSAERLKGVDSTLKIQPAKLEDSAVYLCASSFERLNTEAFFGQGTRLTVV.

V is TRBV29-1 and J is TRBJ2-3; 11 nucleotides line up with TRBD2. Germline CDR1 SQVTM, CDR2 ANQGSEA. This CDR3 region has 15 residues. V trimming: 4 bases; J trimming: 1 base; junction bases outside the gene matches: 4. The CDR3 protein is CSVAPGLAGTDTQYF. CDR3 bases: TGCAGCGTTGCCCCGGGACTAGCGGGCACAGATACGCAGTATTTT.

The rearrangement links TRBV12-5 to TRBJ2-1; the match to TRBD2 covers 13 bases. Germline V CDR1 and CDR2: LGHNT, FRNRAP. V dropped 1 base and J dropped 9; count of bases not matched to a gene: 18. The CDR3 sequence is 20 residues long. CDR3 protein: CASGLAPIPGLAGLVTEQFF. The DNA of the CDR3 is TGTGCTAGTGGTTTGGCCCCTATACCGGGACTAGCGGGATTAGTGACTGAGCAGTTCTTC. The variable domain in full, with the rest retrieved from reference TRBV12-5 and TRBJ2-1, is DARVTQTPRHKVTEMGQEVTMRCQPILGHNTVFWYRQTMMQGLELLAYFRNRAPLDDSGMPKDRFSAEMPDATLATLKIQPSEPRDSAVYFCASGLAPIPGLAGLVTEQFFGPGTRLTVL.

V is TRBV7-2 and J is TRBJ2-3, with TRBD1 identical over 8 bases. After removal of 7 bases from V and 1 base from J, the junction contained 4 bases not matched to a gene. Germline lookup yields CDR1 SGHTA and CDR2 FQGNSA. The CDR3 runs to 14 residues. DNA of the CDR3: TGTGCCAGCACCCTGACAGGGGGCACAGATACGCAGTATTTT. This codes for CASTLTGGTDTQYF.

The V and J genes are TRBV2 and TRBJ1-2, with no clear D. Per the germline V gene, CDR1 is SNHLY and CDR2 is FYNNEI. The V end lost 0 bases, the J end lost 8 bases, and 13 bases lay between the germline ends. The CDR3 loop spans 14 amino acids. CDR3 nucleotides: TGTGCCAGCAGTGAAGCGACTAGGACGAGCGGCTACACCTTC. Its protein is CASSEATRTSGYTF.

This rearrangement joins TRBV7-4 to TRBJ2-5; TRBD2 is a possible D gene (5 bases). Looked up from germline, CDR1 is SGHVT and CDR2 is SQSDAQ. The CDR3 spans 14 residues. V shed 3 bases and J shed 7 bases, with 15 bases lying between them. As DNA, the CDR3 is TGTGCCAGCAGCTTCGAAGGATTCGCGGGGACCCAGTACTTC. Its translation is CASSFEGFAGTQYF.

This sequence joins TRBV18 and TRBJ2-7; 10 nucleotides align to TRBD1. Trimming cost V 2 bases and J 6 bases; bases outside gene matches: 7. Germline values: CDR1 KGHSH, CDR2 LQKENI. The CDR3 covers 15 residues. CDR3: CASSPSRQGALEQYF. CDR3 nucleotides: TGTGCCAGCTCACCATCCCGACAGGGGGCCCTCGAGCAGTACTTC.

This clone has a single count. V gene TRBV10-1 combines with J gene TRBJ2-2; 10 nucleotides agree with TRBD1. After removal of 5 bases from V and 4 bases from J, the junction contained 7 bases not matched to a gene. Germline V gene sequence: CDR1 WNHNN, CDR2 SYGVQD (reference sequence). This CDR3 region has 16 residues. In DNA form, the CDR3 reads TGCGCCAGCAGTCCTGACAGGGGGCCTGTCACCGGGGAGCTGTTTTTT. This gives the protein CASSPDRGPVTGELFF.

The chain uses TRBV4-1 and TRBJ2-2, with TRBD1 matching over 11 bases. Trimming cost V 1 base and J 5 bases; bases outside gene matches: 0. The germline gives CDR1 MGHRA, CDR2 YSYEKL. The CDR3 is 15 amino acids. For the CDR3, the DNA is TGCGCCAGCAGCCAAGGGGACAGGGGGACCGGGGAGCTGTTTTTT. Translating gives CASSQGDRGTGELFF.

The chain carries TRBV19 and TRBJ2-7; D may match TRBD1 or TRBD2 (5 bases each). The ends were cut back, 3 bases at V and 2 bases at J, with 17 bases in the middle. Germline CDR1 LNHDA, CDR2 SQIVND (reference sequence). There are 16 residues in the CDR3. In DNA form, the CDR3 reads TGTGCCAGTAGTATCGCCGGGACGGAACTTCCCTACGAGCAGTACTTC. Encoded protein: CASSIAGTELPYEQYF.

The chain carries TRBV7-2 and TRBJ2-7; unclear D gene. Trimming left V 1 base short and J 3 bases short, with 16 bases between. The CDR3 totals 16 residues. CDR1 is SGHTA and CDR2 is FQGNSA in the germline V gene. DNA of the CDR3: TGTGCCAGCAGCTTAGGACGGCTCTCGGTAGGCTACGAGCAGTACTTC. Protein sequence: CASSLGRLSVGYEQYF.

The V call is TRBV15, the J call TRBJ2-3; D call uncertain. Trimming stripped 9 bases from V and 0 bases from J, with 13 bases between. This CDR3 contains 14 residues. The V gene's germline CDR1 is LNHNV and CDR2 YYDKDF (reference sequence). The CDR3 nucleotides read TGTGCCACACAACAGCCCACTAGCACAGATACGCAGTATTTT. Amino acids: CATQQPTSTDTQYF.